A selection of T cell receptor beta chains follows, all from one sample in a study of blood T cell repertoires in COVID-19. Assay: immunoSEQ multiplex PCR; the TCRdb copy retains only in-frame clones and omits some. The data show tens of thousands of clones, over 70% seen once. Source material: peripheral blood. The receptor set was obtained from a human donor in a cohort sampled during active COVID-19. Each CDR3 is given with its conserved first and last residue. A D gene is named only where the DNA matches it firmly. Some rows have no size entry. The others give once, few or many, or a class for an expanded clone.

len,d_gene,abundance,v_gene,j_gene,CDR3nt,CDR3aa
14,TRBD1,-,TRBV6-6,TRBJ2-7,TGTGCCAGCAGTACCGGACAGGGAACCTACGAGCAGTACTTC,CASSTGQGTYEQYF
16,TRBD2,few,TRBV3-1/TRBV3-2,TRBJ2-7,TGTGCCAGCAGCCTTAACGGGGAGGGGCGCCGTAGCGAGCAGTACTTC,CASSLNGEGRRSEQYF
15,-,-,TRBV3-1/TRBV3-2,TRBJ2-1,TGTGCCAGCAGCCAAGATCGGGCGGGGTACAATGAGCAGTTCTTC,CASSQDRAGYNEQFF
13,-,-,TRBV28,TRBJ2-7,TGTGCCAGCAGTTTGCTTAGATTGGACGAGCAGTACTTC,CASSLLRLDEQYF
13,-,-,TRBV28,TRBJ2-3,TGTGCCAGCAGTTCCTCTATGCCAGATACGCAGTATTTT,CASSSSMPDTQYF
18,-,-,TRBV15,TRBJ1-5,TGTGCCACCAGCAGAGGGCCCGTACAGCCTAATAGCAATCAGCCCCAGCATTTT,CATSRGPVQPNSNQPQHF
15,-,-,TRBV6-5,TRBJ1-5,TGTGCCAGCATGACAGGAGCGAGAATTAATCAGCCCCAGCATTTT,CASMTGARINQPQHF
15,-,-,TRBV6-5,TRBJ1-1,TGTGCCAGCAGCCCCAAGGGGGGGGTAGGTTCTGAAGCTTTCTTT,CASSPKGGVGSEAFF
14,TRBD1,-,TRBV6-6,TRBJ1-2,TGTGCCAGCAGGGGGACAGGGGAGAGCTATGGCTACACCTTC,CASRGTGESYGYTF
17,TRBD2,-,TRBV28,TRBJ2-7,TGTGCCAGCAGTTCGCCTCCCGGGACTAGGTCCTCCTACGAGCAGTACTTC,CASSSPPGTRSSYEQYF